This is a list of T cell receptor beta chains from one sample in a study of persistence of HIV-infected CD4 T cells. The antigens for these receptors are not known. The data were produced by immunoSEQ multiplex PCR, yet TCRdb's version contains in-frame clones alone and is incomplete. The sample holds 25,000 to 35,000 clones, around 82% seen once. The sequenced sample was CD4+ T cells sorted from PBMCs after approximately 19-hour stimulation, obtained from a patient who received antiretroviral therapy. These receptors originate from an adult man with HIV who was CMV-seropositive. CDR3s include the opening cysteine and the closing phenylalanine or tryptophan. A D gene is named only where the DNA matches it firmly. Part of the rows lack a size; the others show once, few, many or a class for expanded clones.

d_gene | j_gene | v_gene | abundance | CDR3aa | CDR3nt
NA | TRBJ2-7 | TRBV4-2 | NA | CASSQVDEQYF | TGTGCCAGCAGCCAAGTAGACGAGCAGTACTTC
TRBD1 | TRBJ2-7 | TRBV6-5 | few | CASSYSRQGAYEQYF | TGTGCCAGCAGTTACTCGAGACAGGGCGCCTACGAGCAGTACTTC
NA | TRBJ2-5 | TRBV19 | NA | CASSIEAGAGAAQYF | TGTGCCAGTAGTATAGAGGCAGGGGCGGGCGCGGCCCAGTACTTC
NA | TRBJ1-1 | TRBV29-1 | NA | CSVEEGWTGTEAFF | TGCAGCGTTGAAGAGGGGTGGACGGGCACTGAAGCTTTCTTT
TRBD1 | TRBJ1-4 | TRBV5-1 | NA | CASSLRQGRATNEKLFF | TGCGCCAGCAGCCTAAGACAGGGGCGCGCGACTAATGAAAAACTGTTTTTT
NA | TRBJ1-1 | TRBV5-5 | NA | CASSFLEGSGTEAFF | TGTGCCAGCAGCTTCCTCGAGGGCTCGGGTACTGAAGCTTTCTTT
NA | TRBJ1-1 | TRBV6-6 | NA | CASMERGGTEAFF | TGTGCCAGCATGGAACGGGGGGGAACTGAAGCTTTCTTT
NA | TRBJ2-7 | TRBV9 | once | CASSVSLGFEQYF | TGTGCCAGCAGCGTATCCCTTGGATTCGAGCAGTACTTC
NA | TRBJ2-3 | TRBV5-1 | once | CASSLVAGAADTQYF | TGCGCCAGCAGCTTGGTCGCGGGGGCCGCAGATACGCAGTATTTT
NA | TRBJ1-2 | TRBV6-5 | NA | CASGVGFPSYEGYTF | TGTGCCAGCGGGGTGGGGTTCCCGTCATATGAGGGCTACACCTTC
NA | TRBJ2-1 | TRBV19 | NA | CASSLGWGVSYNEQFF | TGTGCCAGTAGTCTAGGTTGGGGCGTCTCCTACAATGAGCAGTTCTTC
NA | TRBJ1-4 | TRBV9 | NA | CASSVGGAPEKLFF | TGTGCCAGCAGCGTAGGCGGCGCTCCCGAAAAACTGTTTTTT
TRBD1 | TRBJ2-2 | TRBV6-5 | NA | CASSLLGGTTGELFF | TGTGCCAGCAGTCTCTTAGGGGGCACGACCGGGGAGCTGTTTTTT
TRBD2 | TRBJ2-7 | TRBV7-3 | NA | CASSSGLAGAVGEQYF | TGTGCCAGCAGCTCGGGACTAGCGGGGGCTGTCGGCGAGCAGTACTTC
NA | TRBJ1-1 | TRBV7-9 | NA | CASSSRVLGEAFF | TGTGCCAGCAGCTCCCGCGTTTTGGGTGAAGCTTTCTTT
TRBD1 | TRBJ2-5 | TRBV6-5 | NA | CASSPRGPQETQYF | TGTGCCAGCAGCCCCAGGGGGCCCCAAGAGACCCAGTACTTC
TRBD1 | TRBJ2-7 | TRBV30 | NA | CAWSAWDRTYEQYF | TGTGCCTGGAGTGCCTGGGACAGGACCTACGAGCAGTACTTC
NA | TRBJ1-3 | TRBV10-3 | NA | CAIRTTNSGNTIYF | TGTGCCATCAGGACGACGAACTCTGGAAACACCATATATTTT
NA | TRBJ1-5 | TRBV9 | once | CASSVAGDINQPQHF | TGTGCCAGCAGCGTAGCGGGGGACATAAATCAGCCCCAGCATTTT
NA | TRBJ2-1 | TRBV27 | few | CASSLGQGREFF | TGTGCCAGCAGTTTAGGGCAGGGCCGCGAGTTCTTC
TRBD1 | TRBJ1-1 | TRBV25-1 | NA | CASRRQGARTEAFF | TGTGCCAGCAGACGACAGGGGGCGCGAACTGAAGCTTTCTTT
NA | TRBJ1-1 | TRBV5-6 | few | CASSFQGGNTEAFF | TGTGCCAGCAGCTTCCAGGGCGGGAACACTGAAGCTTTCTTT
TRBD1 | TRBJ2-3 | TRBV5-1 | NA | CASSHDRGTDTQYF | TGCGCCAGCAGCCACGACAGGGGCACAGATACGCAGTATTTT
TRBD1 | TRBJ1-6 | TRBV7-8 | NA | CASSLAVWDRYSPLHF | TGTGCCAGCAGCTTAGCGGTATGGGACAGGTATTCACCCCTCCACTTT
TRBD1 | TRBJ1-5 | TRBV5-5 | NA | CASSLVPGTGNQPQHF | TGTGCCAGCAGCTTGGTTCCAGGGACAGGCAATCAGCCCCAGCATTTT
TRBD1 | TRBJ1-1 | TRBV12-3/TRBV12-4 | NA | CASSPGGTEAFF | TGTGCCAGCAGCCCAGGGGGTACTGAAGCTTTCTTT
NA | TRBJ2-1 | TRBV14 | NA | CASPAVSIYNEQFF | TGTGCCAGCCCAGCGGTTAGCATCTACAATGAGCAGTTCTTC
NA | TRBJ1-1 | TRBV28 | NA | CATWRALNTEAFF | TGTGCCACCTGGCGGGCGCTGAACACTGAAGCTTTCTTT
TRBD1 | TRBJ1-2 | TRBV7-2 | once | CASSLNPGQGFYGYTF | TGTGCCAGCAGCTTAAACCCGGGACAGGGCTTCTATGGCTACACCTTC
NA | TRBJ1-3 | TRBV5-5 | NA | CASSLAQGISGNTIYF | TGTGCCAGCAGCTTGGCCCAGGGGATCTCTGGAAACACCATATATTTT
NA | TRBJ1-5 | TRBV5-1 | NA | CASSWSGNQPQHF | TGCGCCAGCAGCTGGTCTGGCAATCAGCCCCAGCATTTT
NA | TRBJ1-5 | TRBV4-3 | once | CASSQLTGTDQPQHF | TGCGCCAGCAGCCAACTGACAGGCACTGATCAGCCCCAGCATTTT
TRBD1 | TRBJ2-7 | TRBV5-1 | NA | CASRGTGGYEQYF | TGCGCCAGCAGAGGGACAGGGGGCTACGAGCAGTACTTC
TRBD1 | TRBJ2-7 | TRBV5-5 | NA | CASSLLSGTGKYEQYF | TGTGCCAGCAGCTTGCTTTCCGGGACAGGGAAATACGAGCAGTACTTC
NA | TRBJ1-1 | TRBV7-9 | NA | CASSLGTNTEAFF | TGTGCCAGCAGCTTAGGAACCAACACTGAAGCTTTCTTT
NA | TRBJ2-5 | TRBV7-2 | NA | CASSFSQVQETQYF | TGTGCCAGCAGCTTTTCACAGGTCCAAGAGACCCAGTACTTC
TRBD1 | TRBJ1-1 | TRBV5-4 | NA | CASSLKGAYTEAFF | TGTGCCAGCAGCTTGAAGGGGGCTTATACTGAAGCTTTCTTT